This TCR beta chain originates from a study of OX40 agonist ivuxolimab in advanced cancers. The data were produced by immunoSEQ multiplex PCR, yet TCRdb's version contains in-frame clones alone and is incomplete. The table lists about 90,000 clones, about nine tenths of them singletons. V was cut by 5 bases and J by 0 bases, with 11 bases left in between. This CDR3 spans 14 amino acids. Per germline, CDR1 MNHNY and CDR2 SVGAGI (reference sequence). The specimen was CD4+ or CD8+ T cells sorted from blood, collected in a trial of the OX40 agonist ivuxolimab. This receptor was taken from an adult with an advanced solid tumor such as melanoma, head and neck, liver or kidney cancer. V gene TRBV6-6 combines with J gene TRBJ2-7; a weak D match, TRBD2 (5 bases). The CDR3 is CASSLGLGSYEQYF. The DNA for the CDR3 is TGTGCCAGCAGTCTCGGACTTGGCTCCTACGAGCAGTACTTC.